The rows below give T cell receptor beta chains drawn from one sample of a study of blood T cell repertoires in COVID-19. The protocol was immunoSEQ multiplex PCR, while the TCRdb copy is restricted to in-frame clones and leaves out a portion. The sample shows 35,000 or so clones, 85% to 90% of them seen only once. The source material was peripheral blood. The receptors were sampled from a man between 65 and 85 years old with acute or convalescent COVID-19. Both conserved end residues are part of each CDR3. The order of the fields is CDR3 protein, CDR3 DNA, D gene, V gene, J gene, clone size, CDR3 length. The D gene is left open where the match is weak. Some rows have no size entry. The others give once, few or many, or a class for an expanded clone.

CDR3aa: CASSRAPSLAGGRNEQFF
CDR3nt: TGTGCCAGTAGTAGGGCCCCTTCCCTAGCGGGAGGACGCAATGAGCAGTTCTTC
d_gene: TRBD2
v_gene: TRBV19
j_gene: TRBJ2-1
abundance: .
len: 18

CDR3aa: CASRVGGGTEQYF
CDR3nt: TGTGCCAGCAGGGTCGGAGGGGGCACCGAGCAGTACTTC
d_gene: .
v_gene: TRBV2
j_gene: TRBJ2-7
abundance: few
len: 13

CDR3aa: CASSIGGQAGGTEAFF
CDR3nt: TGTGCCAGTAGTATAGGGGGACAGGCTGGCGGTACTGAAGCTTTCTTT
d_gene: TRBD1
v_gene: TRBV19
j_gene: TRBJ1-1
abundance: .
len: 16

CDR3aa: CASSSHGSEETQYF
CDR3nt: TGTGCCAGCAGCTCCCATGGGAGTGAAGAGACCCAGTACTTC
d_gene: .
v_gene: TRBV5-6
j_gene: TRBJ2-5
abundance: once
len: 14

CDR3aa: CASSLSPSGGAWYF
CDR3nt: TGTGCCAGCAGCTTAAGCCCTAGCGGGGGGGCCTGGTATTTT
d_gene: TRBD2
v_gene: TRBV7-2
j_gene: TRBJ2-3
abundance: .
len: 14

CDR3aa: CASSRTGEQETQYF
CDR3nt: TGTGCCAGTAGTAGGACAGGGGAACAAGAGACCCAGTACTTC
d_gene: TRBD1
v_gene: TRBV19
j_gene: TRBJ2-5
abundance: once
len: 14

CDR3aa: CASRGGARNEQFF
CDR3nt: TGTGCCAGCAGAGGGGGGGCTCGTAATGAGCAGTTCTTC
d_gene: .
v_gene: TRBV6-5
j_gene: TRBJ2-1
abundance: .
len: 13

CDR3aa: CASSLQFYEQYF
CDR3nt: TGTGCCAGCAGTTTACAGTTCTACGAGCAGTACTTC
d_gene: .
v_gene: TRBV28
j_gene: TRBJ2-7
abundance: .
len: 12

CDR3aa: CATSDFLNEQYF
CDR3nt: TGTGCCACCAGTGATTTTTTAAACGAGCAGTACTTC
d_gene: .
v_gene: TRBV24-1
j_gene: TRBJ2-7
abundance: .
len: 12

CDR3aa: CASSSLLGRGGYTF
CDR3nt: TGTGCCAGCAGTTCCCTTTTGGGTAGAGGCGGCTACACCTTC
d_gene: .
v_gene: TRBV27
j_gene: TRBJ1-2
abundance: once
len: 14

CDR3aa: CASSLQGANQPQHF
CDR3nt: TGTGCCAGCAGTTTACAGGGGGCGAATCAGCCCCAGCATTTT
d_gene: TRBD1
v_gene: TRBV27
j_gene: TRBJ1-5
abundance: .
len: 14

CDR3aa: CASSPFGTAYNSPLHF
CDR3nt: TGTGCCAGCTCACCTTTTGGGACAGCTTATAATTCACCCCTCCACTTT
d_gene: TRBD1
v_gene: TRBV18
j_gene: TRBJ1-6
abundance: .
len: 16

CDR3aa: CASSQDRYSNQPQHF
CDR3nt: TGTGCCAGCAGCCAAGACAGGTATAGCAATCAGCCCCAGCATTTT
d_gene: .
v_gene: TRBV4-2
j_gene: TRBJ1-5
abundance: .
len: 15

CDR3aa: CAISTGTGLLEQYF
CDR3nt: TGTGCCATCAGCACCGGGACAGGGTTACTCGAGCAGTACTTC
d_gene: TRBD1
v_gene: TRBV10-3
j_gene: TRBJ2-7
abundance: .
len: 14

CDR3aa: CASSQGYTADNEKLFF
CDR3nt: TGTGCCAGCAGCCAAGGATATACAGCTGACAATGAAAAACTGTTTTTT
d_gene: .
v_gene: TRBV14
j_gene: TRBJ1-4
abundance: .
len: 16

CDR3aa: CSASLEETQYF
CDR3nt: TGCAGTGCTAGCCTCGAGGAGACCCAGTACTTC
d_gene: .
v_gene: TRBV20-1
j_gene: TRBJ2-5
abundance: .
len: 11

CDR3aa: CASSPRTSGDTDTQYF
CDR3nt: TGTGCCAGCAGCCCGAGGACTAGCGGGGACACAGATACGCAGTATTTT
d_gene: TRBD2
v_gene: TRBV7-2
j_gene: TRBJ2-3
abundance: once
len: 16

CDR3aa: CASSLKGKETQYF
CDR3nt: TGTGCCAGCAGCTTAAAGGGGAAAGAGACCCAGTACTTC
d_gene: .
v_gene: TRBV11-3
j_gene: TRBJ2-5
abundance: .
len: 13

CDR3aa: CAWSAPAKATNEKLFF
CDR3nt: TGTGCCTGGAGTGCCCCGGCGAAAGCGACTAATGAAAAACTGTTTTTT
d_gene: .
v_gene: TRBV30
j_gene: TRBJ1-4
abundance: .
len: 16

CDR3aa: CASAGSSYGYTF
CDR3nt: TGTGCCAGCGCCGGGTCGAGCTATGGCTACACCTTC
d_gene: .
v_gene: TRBV28
j_gene: TRBJ1-2
abundance: .
len: 12

CDR3aa: CASSLDNEQYF
CDR3nt: TGTGCCAGCAGTTTAGATAACGAGCAGTACTTC
d_gene: .
v_gene: TRBV12-3/TRBV12-4
j_gene: TRBJ2-7
abundance: .
len: 11

CDR3aa: CASSGPREGNQPQHF
CDR3nt: TGTGCCAGCAGTGGCCCCCGGGAGGGGAATCAGCCCCAGCATTTT
d_gene: .
v_gene: TRBV2
j_gene: TRBJ1-5
abundance: .
len: 15

CDR3aa: CATSRRITSQGGDTEAFF
CDR3nt: TGTGCCACCAGCAGACGTATTACTTCTCAGGGGGGCGACACTGAAGCTTTCTTT
d_gene: TRBD1
v_gene: TRBV15
j_gene: TRBJ1-1
abundance: .
len: 18

CDR3aa: CASSQAGEVFNEQFF
CDR3nt: TGTGCCAGCAGCCAAGCGGGAGAGGTGTTTAATGAGCAGTTCTTC
d_gene: .
v_gene: TRBV4-2
j_gene: TRBJ2-1
abundance: .
len: 15

CDR3aa: CAISANRGQETQYF
CDR3nt: TGTGCCATCAGCGCCAACAGGGGGCAAGAGACCCAGTACTTC
d_gene: TRBD1
v_gene: TRBV10-3
j_gene: TRBJ2-5
abundance: .
len: 14

CDR3aa: CATSREAGVNEKLFF
CDR3nt: TGTGCCACCAGCAGAGAGGCAGGGGTTAATGAAAAACTGTTTTTT
d_gene: .
v_gene: TRBV15
j_gene: TRBJ1-4
abundance: .
len: 15

CDR3aa: CASSPLTGNGYTF
CDR3nt: TGTGCCAGTAGTCCGCTCACAGGGAATGGCTACACCTTC
d_gene: .
v_gene: TRBV19
j_gene: TRBJ1-2
abundance: .
len: 13

CDR3aa: CASSESWADSGNTIYF
CDR3nt: TGCGCCAGCAGTGAGTCATGGGCAGACTCTGGAAACACCATATATTTT
d_gene: .
v_gene: TRBV10-2
j_gene: TRBJ1-3
abundance: .
len: 16

CDR3aa: CASSLLDRQETQYF
CDR3nt: TGTGCCAGCAGCTTGCTGGACAGGCAAGAGACCCAGTACTTC
d_gene: TRBD1
v_gene: TRBV7-9
j_gene: TRBJ2-5
abundance: .
len: 14